This paragraph covers one TCR beta chain sequence. The data were obtained in a study of blood T cell repertoires in COVID-19. Study at large: Some COVID-19 samples were acute and others convalescent; all came from the United States, Italy and Spain. In each case, the material was cDNA or gDNA derived from T cells, B-cell-depleted T cells, or PBMCs.

Germline V CDR1 and CDR2: SGHKS, YYEKEE (reference sequence). Trimming cost V 1 base and J 0 bases, with 17 bases left between them. The CDR3 is 18 residues long. Assay: immunoSEQ multiplex PCR; the TCRdb copy retains only in-frame clones and omits some. The sample records nearly 95,000 clones, 70% to 80% being singletons. The TCR was taken from a human donor in a cohort sampled during active COVID-19. The chain uses TRBV5-5 and TRBJ2-1; a possible D gene is TRBD2 (5 bases). The sequenced sample consisted of peripheral blood. CDR3 in amino acids: CASSLLPSSSSSYNEQFF. In DNA, the CDR3 is TGTGCCAGCAGCTTGCTTCCGTCTAGCAGTAGCTCCTACAATGAGCAGTTCTTC. Full variable domain (missing parts from reference TRBV5-5 and TRBJ2-1): DAGVTQSPTHLIKTRGQQVTLRCSPISGHKSVSWYQQVLGQGPQFIFQYYEKEERGRGNFPDRFSARQFPNYSSELNVNALLLGDSALYLCASSLLPSSSSSYNEQFFGPGTRLTVL.